This TCR beta chain was captured by sequencing in a study of cytomegalovirus exposure and HLA in healthy donors. Across the study: The 130 or so validation repertoires were reported in a later analysis to have been generated on the same platform as the roughly 630 first-cohort repertoires. Study observations and caveats: Associated with cytomegalovirus, according to the listing, were 150 to 200 TCR beta chains.

For this clone: Its target is not known.

CDR3 length: 13 amino acids. Germline V gives CDR1 SGHTA, CDR2 FQGTGA. The trim removed 5 bases at V and 8 bases at J, leaving 7 bases unmatched. Sequenced by immunoSEQ multiplex PCR; TCRdb stores in-frame clones only, minus some. The sample records tens of thousands of clones, more than 85% being singletons. The V call is TRBV7-3, the J call TRBJ1-2, with TRBD1 matching 8 bases. The source material was PBMCs. The origin of this receptor is a woman aged 18-30 years in good health and CMV-seronegative. The chain's CDR3 is CASSLRQGRGYTF. The CDR3, as DNA: TGTGCCAGCAGCCTACGACAGGGGCGGGGCTACACCTTC.